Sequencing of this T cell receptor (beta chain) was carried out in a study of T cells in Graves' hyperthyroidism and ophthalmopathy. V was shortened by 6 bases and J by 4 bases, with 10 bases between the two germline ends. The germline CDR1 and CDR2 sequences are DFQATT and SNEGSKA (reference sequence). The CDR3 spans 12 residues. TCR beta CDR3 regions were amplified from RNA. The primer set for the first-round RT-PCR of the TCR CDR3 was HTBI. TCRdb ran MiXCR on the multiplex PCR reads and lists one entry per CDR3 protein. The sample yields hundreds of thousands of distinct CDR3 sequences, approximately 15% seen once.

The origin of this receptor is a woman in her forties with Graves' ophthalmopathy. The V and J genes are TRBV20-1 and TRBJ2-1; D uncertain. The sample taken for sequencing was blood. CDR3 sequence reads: CSAQRAYNEQFF. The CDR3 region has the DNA TGCAGTGCCCAAAGAGCGTACAATGAGCAGTTCTTC.